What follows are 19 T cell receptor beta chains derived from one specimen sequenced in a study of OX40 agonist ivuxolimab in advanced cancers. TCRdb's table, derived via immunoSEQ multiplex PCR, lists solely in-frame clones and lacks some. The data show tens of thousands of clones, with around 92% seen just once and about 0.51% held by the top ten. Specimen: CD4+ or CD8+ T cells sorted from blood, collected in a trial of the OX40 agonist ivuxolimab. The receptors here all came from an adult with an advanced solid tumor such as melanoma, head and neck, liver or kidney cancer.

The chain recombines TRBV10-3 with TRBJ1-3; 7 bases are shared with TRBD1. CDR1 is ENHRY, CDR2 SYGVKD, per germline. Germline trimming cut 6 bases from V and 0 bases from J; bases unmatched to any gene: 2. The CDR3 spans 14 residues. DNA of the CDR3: TGTGCCATCAGGGGACAGTACTCTGGAAACACCATATATTTT. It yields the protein CAIRGQYSGNTIYF.

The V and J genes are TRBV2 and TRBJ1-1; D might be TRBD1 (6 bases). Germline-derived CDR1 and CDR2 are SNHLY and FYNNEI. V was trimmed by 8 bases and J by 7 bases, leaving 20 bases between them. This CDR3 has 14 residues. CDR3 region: CASERGGGRVEAFF. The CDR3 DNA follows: TGTGCCAGCGAAAGGGGTGGGGGGCGAGTTGAAGCTTTCTTT.

DNA for the CDR3: TGTGCCAGCAGTTCCCGAACCGGGACAGGGCCCATTAGGTCGCAGTATTTT. It translates to CASSSRTGTGPIRSQYF. The chain recombines TRBV5-6 with TRBJ2-3, with 9 bases fitting TRBD1. The germline V gene has CDR1 SGHDT and CDR2 YYEEEE. V was pared by 5 bases and J by 10 bases, with 20 bases of the junction left unmatched. The CDR3 extends over 17 amino acids. Filled out from reference TRBV5-6 and TRBJ2-3, the complete variable domain reads DAGVTQSPTHLIKTRGQQVTLRCSPKSGHDTVSWYQQALGQGPQFIFQYYEEEERQRGNFPDRFSGHQFPNYSSELNVNALLLGDSALYLCASSSRTGTGPIRSQYFGPGTRLTVL.

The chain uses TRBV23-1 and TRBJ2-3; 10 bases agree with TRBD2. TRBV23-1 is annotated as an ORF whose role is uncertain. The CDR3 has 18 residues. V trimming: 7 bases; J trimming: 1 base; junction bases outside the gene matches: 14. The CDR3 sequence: CASITAGGPVYRTDTQYF. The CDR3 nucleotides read TGCGCCAGCATCACAGCGGGAGGGCCGGTTTACCGCACAGATACGCAGTATTTT.

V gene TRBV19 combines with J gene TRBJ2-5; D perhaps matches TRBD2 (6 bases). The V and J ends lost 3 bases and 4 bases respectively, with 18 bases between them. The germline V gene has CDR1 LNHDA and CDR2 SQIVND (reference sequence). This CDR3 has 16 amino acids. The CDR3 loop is CASSIATVGGVETQYF. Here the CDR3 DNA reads TGTGCCAGTAGTATCGCGACTGTGGGGGGTGTAGAGACCCAGTACTTC.

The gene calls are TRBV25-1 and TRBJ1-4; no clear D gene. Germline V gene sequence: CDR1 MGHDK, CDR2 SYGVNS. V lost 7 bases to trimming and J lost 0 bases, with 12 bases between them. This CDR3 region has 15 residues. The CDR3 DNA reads TGTGCCAGCAACCCGGCGGGCACAACTAATGAAAAACTGTTTTTT. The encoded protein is CASNPAGTTNEKLFF.

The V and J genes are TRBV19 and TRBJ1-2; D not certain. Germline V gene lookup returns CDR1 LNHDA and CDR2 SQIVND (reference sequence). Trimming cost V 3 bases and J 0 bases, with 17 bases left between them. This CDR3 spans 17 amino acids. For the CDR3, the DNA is TGTGCCAGTAGTATCATTCCTGGAACCTTTGCTAACTATGGCTACACCTTC. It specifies CASSIIPGTFANYGYTF.

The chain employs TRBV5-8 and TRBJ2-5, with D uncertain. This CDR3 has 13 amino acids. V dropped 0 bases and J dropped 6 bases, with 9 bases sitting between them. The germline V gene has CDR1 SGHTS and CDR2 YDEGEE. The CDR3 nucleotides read TGTGCCAGCAGCTTGGGCAGTTTGAAGACCCAGTACTTC. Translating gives CASSLGSLKTQYF.

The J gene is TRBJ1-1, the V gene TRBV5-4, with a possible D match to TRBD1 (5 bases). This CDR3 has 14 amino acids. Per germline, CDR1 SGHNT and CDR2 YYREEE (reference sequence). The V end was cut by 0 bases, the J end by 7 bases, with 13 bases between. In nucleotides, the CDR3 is TGTGCCAGCAGCTTGGGAGGGGTCGGAGGTGAAGCTTTCTTT. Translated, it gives CASSLGGVGGEAFF.

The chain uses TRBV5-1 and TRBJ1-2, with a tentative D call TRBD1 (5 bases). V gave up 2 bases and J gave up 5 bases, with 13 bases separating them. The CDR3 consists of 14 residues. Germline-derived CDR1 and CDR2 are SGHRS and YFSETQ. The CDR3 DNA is TGCGCCAGCAGCTTCCGGGACGAAGGATATGGCTACACCTTC. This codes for CASSFRDEGYGYTF.

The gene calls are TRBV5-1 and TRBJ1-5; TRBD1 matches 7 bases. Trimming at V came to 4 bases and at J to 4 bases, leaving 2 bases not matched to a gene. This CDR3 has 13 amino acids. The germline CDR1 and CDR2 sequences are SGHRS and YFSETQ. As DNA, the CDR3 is TGCGCCAGCAGCCAGGACAGGAATCAGCCCCAGCATTTT. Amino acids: CASSQDRNQPQHF.

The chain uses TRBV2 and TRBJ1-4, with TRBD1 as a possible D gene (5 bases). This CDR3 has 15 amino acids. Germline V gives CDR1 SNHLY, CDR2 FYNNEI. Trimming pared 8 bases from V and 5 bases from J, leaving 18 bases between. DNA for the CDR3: TGTGCCAGCCATACATCCAGGGCGATAAATGAAAAACTGTTTTTT. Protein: CASHTSRAINEKLFF.

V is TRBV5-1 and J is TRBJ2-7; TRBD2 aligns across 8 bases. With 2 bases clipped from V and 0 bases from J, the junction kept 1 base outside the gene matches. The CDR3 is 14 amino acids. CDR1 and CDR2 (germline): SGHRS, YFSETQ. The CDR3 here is CASSLAGDSYEQYF. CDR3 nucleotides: TGCGCCAGCAGCTTAGCGGGAGACTCCTACGAGCAGTACTTC.

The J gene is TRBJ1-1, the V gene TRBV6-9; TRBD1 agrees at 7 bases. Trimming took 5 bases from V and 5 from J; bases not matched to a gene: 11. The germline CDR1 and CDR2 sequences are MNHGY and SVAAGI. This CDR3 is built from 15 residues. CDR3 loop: CASSPAYDRVTEAFF. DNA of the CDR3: TGTGCCAGCAGTCCCGCGTACGACAGGGTGACTGAAGCTTTCTTT.

CDR3 amino acids: CATESQYEQYF. DNA for the CDR3: TGTGCCACCGAAAGCCAGTACGAGCAGTACTTC. The chain combines TRBV19 with TRBJ2-7; D not resolved. This CDR3 has 11 residues. The V and J ends lost 10 bases and 4 bases respectively, with 11 bases between them. Germline CDR1 reads LNHDA; CDR2 reads SQIVND (reference sequence).

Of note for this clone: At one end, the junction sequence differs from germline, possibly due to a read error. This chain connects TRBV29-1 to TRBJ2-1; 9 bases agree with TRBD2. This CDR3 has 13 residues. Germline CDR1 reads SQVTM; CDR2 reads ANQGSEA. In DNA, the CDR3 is TGCAGCGCTGAAGGACTAGCGCTACATGAGCAGTTCTTC. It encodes CSAEGLALHEQFF.

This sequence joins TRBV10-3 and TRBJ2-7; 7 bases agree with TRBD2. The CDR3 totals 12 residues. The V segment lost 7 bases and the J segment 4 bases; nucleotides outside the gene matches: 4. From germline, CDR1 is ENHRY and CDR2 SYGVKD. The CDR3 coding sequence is TGTGCCATCACGGCTAGCGGATACGAGCAGTACTTC. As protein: CAITASGYEQYF.

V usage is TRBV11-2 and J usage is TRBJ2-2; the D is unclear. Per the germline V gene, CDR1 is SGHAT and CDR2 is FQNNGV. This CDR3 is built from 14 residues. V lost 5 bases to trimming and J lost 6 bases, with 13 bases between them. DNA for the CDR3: TGTGCCAGCAGCCCCACGATGTATGCCGGGGAGCTGTTTTTT. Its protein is CASSPTMYAGELFF.

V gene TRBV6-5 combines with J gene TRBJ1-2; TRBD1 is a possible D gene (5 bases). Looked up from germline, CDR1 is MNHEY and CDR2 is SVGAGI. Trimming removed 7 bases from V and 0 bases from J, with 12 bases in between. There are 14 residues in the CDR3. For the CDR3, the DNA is TGTGCCAGCACCGTCCGGGACTCTAACTATGGCTACACCTTC. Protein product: CASTVRDSNYGYTF.